The rows below give T cell receptor beta chains drawn from one sample of a study of OX40 agonist ivuxolimab in advanced cancers. Data came from immunoSEQ multiplex PCR; TCRdb stores just in-frame clones and leaves some out. The sample records some 61,000 clones, about nine tenths being singletons. Sequenced here: CD4+ or CD8+ T cells sorted from blood, sampled in a trial of the OX40 agonist ivuxolimab. The receptors derive from an adult with an advanced solid tumor such as melanoma, head and neck, liver or kidney cancer. Each CDR3 is given with its conserved first and last residue. The order of the fields is J gene, D gene, V gene, clone size, CDR3 protein, CDR3 DNA. A D gene is named only where the DNA matches it firmly. Clone size is shown for a subset of rows, as once, few, many or a class of expanded clone.

TRBJ2-7 . TRBV6-1 . CASIEDYEQYF TGTGCCAGCATCGAGGACTACGAGCAGTACTTC
TRBJ2-6 TRBD1 TRBV7-3 . CASSGGRDRDNSGANVLTF TGTGCCAGCAGCGGAGGCCGGGACAGGGATAACTCTGGGGCCAACGTCCTGACTTTC
TRBJ1-4 TRBD1 TRBV7-9 . CASSLATGGGNEKLFF TGTGCCAGCAGCTTAGCGACAGGGGGAGGTAATGAAAAACTGTTTTTT
TRBJ2-6 . TRBV18 once CASSPTGNSGANVLTF TGTGCCAGCTCACCGACTGGAAACTCTGGGGCCAACGTCCTGACTTTC
TRBJ2-3 TRBD2 TRBV10-3 . CAISDPSGRVTDTQYF TGTGCCATCAGTGACCCCAGCGGGAGGGTGACAGATACGCAGTATTTT
TRBJ1-1 TRBD1 TRBV7-9 few CASSLERTGAGENTEAFF TGTGCCAGCAGCTTAGAAAGGACAGGGGCCGGGGAGAACACTGAAGCTTTCTTT
TRBJ2-7 . TRBV4-2 . CASSQDPRPGYEQYF TGTGCCAGCAGCCAAGATCCTCGGCCGGGGTACGAGCAGTACTTC
TRBJ1-2 . TRBV6-6 . CASSSRIEYGYTF TGTGCCAGCTCGTCGAGGATAGAATATGGCTACACCTTC
TRBJ2-3 TRBD2 TRBV5-1 . CASSLVLAGSTDTQYF TGCGCCAGCAGCTTGGTACTAGCGGGTAGCACAGATACGCAGTATTTT
TRBJ2-7 . TRBV28 . CATERTYEQYF TGTGCCACCGAACGAACCTACGAGCAGTACTTC
TRBJ2-1 TRBD2 TRBV7-3 . CASSLTGAGVAYNEQFF TGTGCCAGCAGCTTAACAGGAGCGGGAGTTGCCTACAATGAGCAGTTCTTC
TRBJ1-4 TRBD1 TRBV7-2 . CASSPTGGGEKLFF TGTGCCAGCAGCCCGACAGGGGGAGGTGAAAAACTGTTTTTT
TRBJ1-2 . TRBV28 . CASKMIGANYGYTF TGTGCCAGCAAGATGATAGGAGCTAACTATGGCTACACCTTC
TRBJ1-1 . TRBV18 . CASSSSGWGTEAFF TGTGCCAGCTCAAGTTCCGGATGGGGGACTGAAGCTTTCTTT
TRBJ2-7 . TRBV7-8 . CASSLALASYEQYF TGTGCCAGCAGCTTAGCACTAGCTTCCTACGAGCAGTACTTC
TRBJ2-5 . TRBV18 once CASSPGVMETQYF TGTGCCAGCTCACCAGGTGTTATGGAGACCCAGTACTTC
TRBJ1-1 . TRBV4-1 . CASSQVNTLNTEAFF TGCGCCAGCAGCCAAGTGAACACCTTGAACACTGAAGCTTTCTTT
TRBJ1-1 . TRBV27 . CASSDIRWDTEAFF TGTGCCAGCAGTGATATAAGGTGGGACACTGAAGCTTTCTTT
TRBJ2-6 . TRBV5-1 . CASSSTPGGANVLTF TGCGCCAGCAGCTCAACACCGGGGGGGGCCAACGTCCTGACTTTC
TRBJ2-5 . TRBV28 . CASSSPDTQETQYF TGTGCCAGCAGTTCTCCGGACACTCAAGAGACCCAGTACTTC
TRBJ2-7 TRBD1 TRBV2 . CASSRTGGSYEQYF TGTGCCAGCAGCCGGACAGGGGGTTCCTACGAGCAGTACTTC
TRBJ1-2 TRBD1 TRBV7-8 . CASSFSGQGPGYTF TGTGCCAGCAGCTTTTCGGGACAGGGCCCTGGCTACACCTTC
TRBJ1-5 . TRBV2 once CASSPRGSDQPQHF TGTGCCAGCAGCCCCAGAGGTAGTGATCAGCCCCAGCATTTT
TRBJ2-5 TRBD2 TRBV27 . CASSWVGGLAGVVETQYF TGTGCCAGCAGCTGGGTTGGGGGACTAGCGGGAGTTGTGGAGACCCAGTACTTC
TRBJ1-1 . TRBV1 . CTSSQFGGDGEAFF TGCACCAGCAGCCAATTCGGGGGCGACGGTGAAGCTTTCTTT
TRBJ1-3 TRBD1 TRBV28 . CASSLRQGWGNTIYF TGTGCCAGCAGCCTTCGACAGGGTTGGGGAAACACCATATATTTT
TRBJ1-1 . TRBV28 . CASSLLWGEKAFF TGTGCCAGCAGTTTACTTTGGGGGGAAAAAGCTTTCTTT
TRBJ2-1 TRBD2 TRBV7-3 once CASSLGTSGYNEQFF TGTGCCAGCAGCTTGGGGACTAGCGGTTACAATGAGCAGTTCTTC
TRBJ1-4 . TRBV18 . CANRRGRNEKLFF TGTGCCAACCGCAGGGGTCGGAATGAAAAACTGTTTTTT
TRBJ1-2 . TRBV9 . CASSAQGTVYGYTF TGTGCCAGCAGCGCCCAAGGGACCGTCTATGGCTACACCTTC
TRBJ1-2 . TRBV14 . CASRDGTRGWNGYTF TGTGCCAGCAGGGACGGGACACGAGGGTGGAATGGCTACACCTTC
TRBJ2-2 TRBD1 TRBV16 . CASSWTGNPTSGELFF TGTGCCAGCAGCTGGACAGGGAACCCTACCTCCGGGGAGCTGTTTTTT
TRBJ2-5 . TRBV5-4 . CASSLQGSQETQYF TGTGCCAGCAGCTTACAGGGTTCCCAAGAGACCCAGTACTTC
TRBJ2-7 TRBD1 TRBV5-4 . CASSWGQGLTYEQYF TGTGCCAGCAGCTGGGGACAGGGGTTAACCTACGAGCAGTACTTC
TRBJ2-1 . TRBV27 . CASSSDRRNRYNEQFF TGTGCCAGCAGTTCAGACAGACGGAATAGGTACAATGAGCAGTTCTTC
TRBJ2-7 . TRBV6-1 . CASSGGDSFRSYEQYF TGTGCCAGCAGTGGTGGAGACTCTTTTCGGTCCTACGAGCAGTACTTC
TRBJ2-5 TRBD2 TRBV7-6 few CASSRRGAGEETQYF TGTGCCAGCAGCAGACGTGGCGCGGGGGAGGAGACCCAGTACTTC
TRBJ1-2 . TRBV28 . CASSLAQTWADGNYGYTF TGTGCCAGCAGTTTAGCCCAAACCTGGGCCGACGGAAACTATGGCTACACCTTC
TRBJ2-5 TRBD2 TRBV7-8 . CVSSLPLAGERKTQYF TGTGTCAGCAGCCTCCCCCTAGCGGGAGAGAGGAAGACCCAGTACTTC
TRBJ1-1 . TRBV5-4 few CASSFGQGSTEAFF TGTGCCAGCAGCTTCGGTCAGGGTAGCACTGAAGCTTTCTTT
TRBJ2-1 TRBD2 TRBV7-3 . CASSGGGTAYNEQFF TGTGCCAGCAGCGGCGGGGGGACGGCCTACAATGAGCAGTTCTTC
TRBJ2-5 . TRBV11-2 once CASSLGDFRKETQYF TGTGCCAGCAGCTTAGGGGACTTCAGGAAAGAGACCCAGTACTTC
TRBJ2-1 TRBD2 TRBV4-1 once CASSHPQREWPNEQFF TGCGCCAGCAGCCACCCCCAGCGGGAGTGGCCCAATGAGCAGTTCTTC
TRBJ2-5 . TRBV15 once CATSRDRPTMGTQYF TGTGCCACCAGCAGAGATCGCCCAACCATGGGGACCCAGTACTTC
TRBJ2-7 . TRBV5-5 . CASSLSQIGEQYF TGTGCCAGCAGCTTAAGCCAAATTGGCGAGCAGTACTTC
TRBJ1-1 TRBD1 TRBV2 . CASSLSGTGKKAFF TGTGCCAGCAGTTTATCCGGGACAGGGAAAAAAGCTTTCTTT
TRBJ1-1 . TRBV20-1 . CSGRASVEAFF TGCAGTGGTCGTGCTTCGGTGGAAGCTTTCTTT
TRBJ1-5 TRBD1 TRBV7-2 . CASSRSGQGSNQPQHF TGTGCCAGCAGCCGCAGCGGACAGGGTAGCAATCAGCCCCAGCATTTT